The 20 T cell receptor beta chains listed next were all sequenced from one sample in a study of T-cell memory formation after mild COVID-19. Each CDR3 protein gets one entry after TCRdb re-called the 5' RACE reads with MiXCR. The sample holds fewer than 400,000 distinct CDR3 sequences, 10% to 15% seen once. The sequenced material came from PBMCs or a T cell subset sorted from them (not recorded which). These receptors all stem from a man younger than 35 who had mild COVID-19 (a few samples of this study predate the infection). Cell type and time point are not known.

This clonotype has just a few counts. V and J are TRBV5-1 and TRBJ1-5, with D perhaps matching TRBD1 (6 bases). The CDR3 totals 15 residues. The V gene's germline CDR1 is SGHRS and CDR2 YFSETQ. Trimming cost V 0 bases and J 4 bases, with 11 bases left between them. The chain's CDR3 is CASSLETGVNQPQHF. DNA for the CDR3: TGCGCCAGCAGCTTGGAGACAGGTGTTAATCAGCCCCAGCATTTT.

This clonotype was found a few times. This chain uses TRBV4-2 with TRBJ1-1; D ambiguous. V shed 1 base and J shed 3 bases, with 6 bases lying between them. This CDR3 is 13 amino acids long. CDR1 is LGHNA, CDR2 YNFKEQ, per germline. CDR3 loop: CASSQGVYTEAFF. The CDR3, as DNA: TGTGCCAGCAGCCAAGGAGTGTACACTGAAGCTTTCTTT.

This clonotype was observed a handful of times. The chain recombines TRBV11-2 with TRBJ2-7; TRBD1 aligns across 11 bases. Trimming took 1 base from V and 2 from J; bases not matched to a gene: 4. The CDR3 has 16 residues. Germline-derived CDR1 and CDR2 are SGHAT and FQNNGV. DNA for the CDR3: TGTGCCAGCAGCTTAGGGCCGGGACAGGGGGCCTACGAGCAGTACTTC. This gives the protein CASSLGPGQGAYEQYF.

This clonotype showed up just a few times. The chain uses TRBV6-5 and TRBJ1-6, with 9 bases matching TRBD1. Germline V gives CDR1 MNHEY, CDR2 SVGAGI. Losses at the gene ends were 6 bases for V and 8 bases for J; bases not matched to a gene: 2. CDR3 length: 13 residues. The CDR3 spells CASRRTGDSPLHF. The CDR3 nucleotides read TGTGCCAGCAGGAGGACAGGGGATTCACCCCTCCACTTT.

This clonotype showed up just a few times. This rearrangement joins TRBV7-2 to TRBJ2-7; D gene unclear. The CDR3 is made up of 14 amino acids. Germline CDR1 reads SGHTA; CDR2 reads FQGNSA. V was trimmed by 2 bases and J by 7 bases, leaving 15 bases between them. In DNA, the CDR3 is TGTGCCAGCAGCTTATGGGTCAGCCCGGATGAGCAGTACTTC. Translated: CASSLWVSPDEQYF.

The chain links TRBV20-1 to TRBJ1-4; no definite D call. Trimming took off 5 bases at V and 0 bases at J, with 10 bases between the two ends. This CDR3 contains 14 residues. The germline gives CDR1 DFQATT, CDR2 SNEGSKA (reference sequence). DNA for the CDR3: TGCAGTGCTTTTCGGTCTCCAACTAATGAAAAACTGTTTTTT. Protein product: CSAFRSPTNEKLFF.

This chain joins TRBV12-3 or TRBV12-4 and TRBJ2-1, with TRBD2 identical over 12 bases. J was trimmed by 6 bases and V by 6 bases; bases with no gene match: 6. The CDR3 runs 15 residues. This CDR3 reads CASRVTSGGSNEQFF. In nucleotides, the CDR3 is TGTGCCAGCAGAGTAACTAGCGGGGGGAGCAATGAGCAGTTCTTC.

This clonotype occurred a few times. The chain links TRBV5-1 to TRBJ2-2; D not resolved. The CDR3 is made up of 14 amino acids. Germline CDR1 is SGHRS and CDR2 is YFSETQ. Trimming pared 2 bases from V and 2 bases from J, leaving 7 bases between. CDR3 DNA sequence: TGCGCCAGCAGCTTTAGAAGTAACACCGGGGAGCTGTTTTTT. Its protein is CASSFRSNTGELFF.

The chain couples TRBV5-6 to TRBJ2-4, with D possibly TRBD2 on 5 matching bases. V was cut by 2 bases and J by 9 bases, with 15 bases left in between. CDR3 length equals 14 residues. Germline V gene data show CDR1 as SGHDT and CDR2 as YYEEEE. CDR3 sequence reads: CASSFGEQRSIQYF. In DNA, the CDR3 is TGTGCCAGCAGCTTCGGGGAACAAAGGAGCATTCAGTACTTC.

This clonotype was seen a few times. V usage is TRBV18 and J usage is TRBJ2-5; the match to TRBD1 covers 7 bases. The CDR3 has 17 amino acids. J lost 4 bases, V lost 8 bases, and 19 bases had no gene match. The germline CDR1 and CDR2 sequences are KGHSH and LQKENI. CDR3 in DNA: TGTGCCAGCCGCCAGAAGCTAGAAAGGGGGCCTCGAGAGACCCAGTACTTC. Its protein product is CASRQKLERGPRETQYF.

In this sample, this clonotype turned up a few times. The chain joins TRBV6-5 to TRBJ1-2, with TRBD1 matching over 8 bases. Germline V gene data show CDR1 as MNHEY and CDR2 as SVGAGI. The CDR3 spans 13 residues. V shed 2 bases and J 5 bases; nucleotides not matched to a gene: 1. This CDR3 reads CASSYDRGYGYTF. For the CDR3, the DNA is TGTGCCAGCAGTTACGACAGGGGATATGGCTACACCTTC.

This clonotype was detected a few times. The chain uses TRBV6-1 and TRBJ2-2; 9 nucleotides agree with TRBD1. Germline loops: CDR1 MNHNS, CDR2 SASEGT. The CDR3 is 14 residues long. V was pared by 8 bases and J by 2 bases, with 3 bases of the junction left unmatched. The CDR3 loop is CASRQGGNTGELFF. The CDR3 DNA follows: TGTGCCAGCCGACAGGGGGGTAACACCGGGGAGCTGTTTTTT.

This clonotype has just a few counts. The CDR3 spells CASSVARGTYNEQFF. The CDR3 DNA sequence: TGTGCCAGCAGCGTAGCGAGGGGGACCTACAATGAGCAGTTCTTC. The chain links TRBV9 to TRBJ2-1; D perhaps matches TRBD1 (6 bases). This CDR3 has 15 amino acids. The V and J ends lost 0 bases and 2 bases respectively, with 9 bases between them. Germline lookup yields CDR1 SGDLS and CDR2 YYNGEE.

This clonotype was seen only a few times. The CDR3 bases are TGTGCCAGCAGTTACGGGGGGACAGCTAACTATGGCTACACCTTC. It yields the protein CASSYGGTANYGYTF. J is TRBJ1-2 and V is TRBV6-5, with TRBD1 matching 7 bases. The germline CDR1 and CDR2 sequences are MNHEY and SVGAGI. The CDR3 spans 15 residues. V dropped 2 bases and J dropped 0; count of bases not matched to a gene: 3.

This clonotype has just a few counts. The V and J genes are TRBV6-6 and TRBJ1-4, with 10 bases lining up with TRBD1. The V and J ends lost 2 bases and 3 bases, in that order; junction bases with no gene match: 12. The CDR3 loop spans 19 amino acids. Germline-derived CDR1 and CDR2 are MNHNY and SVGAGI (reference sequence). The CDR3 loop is CASSYTRGQGIIANEKLFF. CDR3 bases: TGTGCCAGCAGTTACACTCGGGGACAGGGGATCATAGCTAATGAAAAACTGTTTTTT.

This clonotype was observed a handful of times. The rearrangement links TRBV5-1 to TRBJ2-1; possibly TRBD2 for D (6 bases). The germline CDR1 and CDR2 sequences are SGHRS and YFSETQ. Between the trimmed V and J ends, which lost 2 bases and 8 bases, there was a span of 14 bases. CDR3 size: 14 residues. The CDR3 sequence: CASSLNSGVDEQFF. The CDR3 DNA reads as TGCGCCAGCAGCTTAAACTCGGGGGTCGATGAGCAGTTCTTC.

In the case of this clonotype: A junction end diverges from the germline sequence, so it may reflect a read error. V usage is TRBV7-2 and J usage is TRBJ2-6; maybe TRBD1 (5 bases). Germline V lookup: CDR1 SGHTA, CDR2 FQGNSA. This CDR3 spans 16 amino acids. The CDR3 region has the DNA TGTGCCAGCAGCTTATCTAGAGTCGCTGGGGCCAACGCCCTGACTTTC. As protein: CASSLSRVAGANALTF.

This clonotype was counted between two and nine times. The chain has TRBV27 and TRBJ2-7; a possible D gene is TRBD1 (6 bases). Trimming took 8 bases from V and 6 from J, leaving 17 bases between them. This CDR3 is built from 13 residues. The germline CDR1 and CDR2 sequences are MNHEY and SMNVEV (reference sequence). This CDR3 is CASGHRVGAEQYV. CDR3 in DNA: TGTGCCAGCGGACACAGGGTTGGTGCCGAGCAGTACGTC.

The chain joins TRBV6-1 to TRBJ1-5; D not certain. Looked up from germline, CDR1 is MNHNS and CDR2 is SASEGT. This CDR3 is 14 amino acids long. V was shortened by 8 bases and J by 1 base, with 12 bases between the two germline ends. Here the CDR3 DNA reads TGTGCCAGCGCCCCGGGTGGCAGCAATCAGCCCCAGCATTTT. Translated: CASAPGGSNQPQHF.

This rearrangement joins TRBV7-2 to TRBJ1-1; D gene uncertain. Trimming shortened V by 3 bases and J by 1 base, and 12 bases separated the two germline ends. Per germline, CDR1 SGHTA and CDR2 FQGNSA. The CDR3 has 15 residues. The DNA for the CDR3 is TGTGCCAGCAGCTTTTTTACCTCGGGGAACACTGAAGCTTTCTTT. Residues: CASSFFTSGNTEAFF.